This TCR beta chain was sequenced during a study of cytomegalovirus exposure and HLA in healthy donors. Amplification used 60 Vbeta primers and 13 Jbeta primers. Libraries were prepared by immunoSEQ multiplex PCR; TCRdb keeps only in-frame clonotypes and omits some of them. In all, the sample yields 150,000 to 200,000 clones. Trimming took 4 bases from V and 2 from J, leaving 8 bases between them. The CDR3 contains 12 residues. Germline CDR1 reads SQVTM; CDR2 reads ANQGSEA. The receptor was isolated from a woman aged 55-75 years in good health and CMV-seronegative. The specimen was PBMCs. This chain links TRBV29-1 with TRBJ2-5; a weak D match, TRBD1 (6 bases). CDR3 sequence (DNA): TGCAGCGTTGTAGGGACACAAGAGACCCAGTACTTC. Protein product: CSVVGTQETQYF.